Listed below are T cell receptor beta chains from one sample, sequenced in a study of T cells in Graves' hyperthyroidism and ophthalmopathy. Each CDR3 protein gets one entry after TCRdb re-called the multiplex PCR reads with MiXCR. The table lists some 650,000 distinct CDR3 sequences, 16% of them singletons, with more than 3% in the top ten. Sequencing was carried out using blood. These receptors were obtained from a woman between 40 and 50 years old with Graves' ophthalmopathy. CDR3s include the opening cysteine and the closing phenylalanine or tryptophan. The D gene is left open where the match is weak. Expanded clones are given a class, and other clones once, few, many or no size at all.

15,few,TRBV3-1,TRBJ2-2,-,CASSRGQVDTGELFF,TGTGCCAGCAGCCGGGGGCAGGTGGACACCGGGGAGCTGTTTTTT
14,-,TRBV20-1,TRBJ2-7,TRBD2,CSAKAAGGAGEQYF,TGCAGTGCTAAAGCAGCGGGGGGGGCGGGGGAGCAGTACTTC
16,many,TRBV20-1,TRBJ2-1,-,CSARDLDPSPHNEQFF,TGCAGTGCTAGAGATCTGGATCCTAGCCCCCACAATGAGCAGTTCTTC
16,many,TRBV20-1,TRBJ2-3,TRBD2,CSARDLLAGDTDTQYF,TGCAGTGCTAGAGATCTCCTAGCGGGGGACACAGATACGCAGTATTTT
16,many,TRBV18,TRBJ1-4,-,CASSLYSGRENEKLFF,TGTGCCAGCTCACTCTATTCGGGGCGCGAGAATGAAAAACTGTTTTTT
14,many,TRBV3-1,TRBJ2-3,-,CASSQNRGSQAQYF,TGTGCCAGCAGCCAAAATAGAGGGAGCCAGGCGCAGTATTTT
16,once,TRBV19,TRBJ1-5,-,CASIDSKFYSNQPQHF,TGTGCCAGTATAGACAGCAAGTTTTATAGCAATCAGCCCCAGCATTTT
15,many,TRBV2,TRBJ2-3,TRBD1,CASQGRDRGADTQYF,TGTGCCTCGCAAGGCCGGGACAGGGGGGCAGATACGCAGTATTTT
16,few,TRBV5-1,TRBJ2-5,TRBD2,CASSLALAGVGETQYF,TGCGCCAGCAGCTTGGCACTAGCGGGAGTGGGGGAGACCCAGTACTTC
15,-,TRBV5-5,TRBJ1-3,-,CASSLLTVTGNTIYF,TGTGCCAGCAGCTTGTTGACAGTAACCGGAAACACCATATATTTT
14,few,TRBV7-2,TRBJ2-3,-,CASSLAKSTDTQYF,TGTGCCAGCAGCTTAGCTAAGAGTACAGATACGCAGTATTTT
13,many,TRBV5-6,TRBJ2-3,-,CASRRDLTDTQYF,TGTGCCAGCAGGAGGGACCTCACAGATACGCAGTATTTT
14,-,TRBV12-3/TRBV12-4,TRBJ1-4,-,CASSLTVWREKLFF,TGTGCCAGCAGTTTGACCGTCTGGCGAGAAAAACTGTTTTTT
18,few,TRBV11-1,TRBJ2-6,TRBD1,CASSPARDSLSGANVLTF,TGTGCCAGCAGCCCTGCCCGGGACAGCCTCTCTGGGGCCAACGTCCTGACTTTC